This entry lists 12 T cell receptor beta chains sequenced from one sample in a study of T cells and copy number aberrations in small-cell lung cancer. The method was immunoSEQ multiplex PCR; TCRdb's version includes in-frame clones alone and lacks a portion of them. The table has around 9,200 clones, 75% to 80% seen once. The sample was normal tissue next to the tumor. These receptors all stem from a man in his 60s with small cell lung cancer.

The CDR3 coding sequence is TGTGCCAGCAGAACCCAGGGGGAGAGCAATCAGCCCCAGCATTTT. Translation gives CASRTQGESNQPQHF. This sequence joins TRBV6-6 and TRBJ1-5; 7 positions match TRBD1. In germline, CDR1 is MNHNY, CDR2 SVGAGI (reference sequence). CDR3 length equals 15 residues. The junction had 6 bases not matched to a gene; V was cut back by 6 bases and J by 1 base.

The V call is TRBV4-1, the J call TRBJ2-4; tentative D call: TRBD2 (5 bases). Trimming took 5 bases from V and 15 from J, leaving 20 bases between them. This CDR3 contains 13 residues. In germline, CDR1 is MGHRA, CDR2 YSYEKL. For the CDR3, the DNA is TGCGCCAGCAGCGCAACGGGGAGAGCGGAGGTGTACTTC. Translating it yields CASSATGRAEVYF.

The rearrangement joins TRBV7-3 to TRBJ2-3, with D possibly TRBD2 on 5 matching bases. CDR1 and CDR2 (germline): SGHTA, FQGTGA. V shed 5 bases and J shed 1 base, with 13 bases lying between them. The CDR3 is made up of 15 amino acids. The CDR3 region has the DNA TGTGCCAGCAGCCCGAGCGGCTTTGGCACAGATACGCAGTATTTT. It codes for CASSPSGFGTDTQYF.

The chain carries TRBV28 and TRBJ1-2, with TRBD1 matching 10 bases. Germline V CDR1 and CDR2: MDHEN, SYDVKM. V lost 9 bases to trimming and J lost 8 bases; unmatched junction nucleotides: 9. The CDR3 has 13 amino acids. The CDR3 nucleotides are TGTGCCAGTACAACCGGGACAGGGGTCGGCTACACCTTC. The encoded protein is CASTTGTGVGYTF.

In its sample, this clone was seen once. The chain uses TRBV2 and TRBJ2-5, with 10 bases lining up with TRBD2. V trimming: 6 bases; J trimming: 5 bases; junction bases outside the gene matches: 9. In germline, CDR1 is SNHLY, CDR2 FYNNEI. CDR3 size: 15 residues. In DNA form, the CDR3 reads TGTGCCAGCAGGCCTATAGCGGGAGGTGGGGAGACCCAGTACTTC. It translates to CASRPIAGGGETQYF.

The gene calls are TRBV7-9 and TRBJ2-1; the D is unclear. The CDR3 spans 16 residues. In germline, CDR1 is SEHNR, CDR2 FQNEAQ (reference sequence). Trimming took off 2 bases at V and 0 bases at J, with 11 bases between the two ends. The CDR3 protein is CASSLPRPSSYNEQFF. CDR3 nucleotide sequence: TGTGCCAGCAGCTTACCGCGACCCTCCTCCTACAATGAGCAGTTCTTC.

The J gene is TRBJ2-7, the V gene TRBV7-8, with D perhaps matching TRBD1 or TRBD2 (5 bases each). CDR1 SGHVS and CDR2 FQNEAQ come from the germline V gene. The ends were cut back, 5 bases at V and 3 bases at J, with 14 bases in the middle. The CDR3 is made up of 14 amino acids. CDR3 in DNA: TGTGCCAGCAGCCCGGGACCGTCGGGCTACGAGCAGTACTTC. It is translated as CASSPGPSGYEQYF. Full variable domain (missing parts from reference TRBV7-8 and TRBJ2-7): GAGVSQSPRYKVAKRGQDVALRCDPISGHVSLFWYQQALGQGPEFLTYFQNEAQLDKSGLPSDRFFAERPEGSVSTLKIQRTQQEDSAVYLCASSPGPSGYEQYFGPGTRLTVT.

The chain is built from TRBV29-1 and TRBJ2-1, with D possibly TRBD2 on 5 matching bases. V was pared by 6 bases and J by 6 bases, with 15 bases between. Germline-derived CDR1 and CDR2 are SQVTM and ANQGSEA. This CDR3 has 13 amino acids. For the CDR3, the DNA is TGCAGCGTCGAGGACTGGGCGGGCAATGAGCAGTTCTTC. It specifies CSVEDWAGNEQFF.

This rearrangement joins TRBV28 to TRBJ2-7; 8 positions match TRBD2. This CDR3 is 16 amino acids long. The junction had 7 bases not matched to a gene; V was cut back by 2 bases and J by 1 base. Germline values: CDR1 MDHEN, CDR2 SYDVKM. CDR3 sequence: CASSLVSGTLSYEQYF. CDR3 DNA: TGTGCCAGCAGTTTAGTTAGCGGGACGTTGTCCTACGAGCAGTACTTC. Based on the CDR3 plus reference TRBV28 and TRBJ2-7, the full variable domain is DVKVTQSSRYLVKRTGEKVFLECVQDMDHENMFWYRQDPGLGLRLIYFSYDVKMKEKGDIPEGYSVSREKKERFSLILESASTNQTSMYLCASSLVSGTLSYEQYFGPGTRLTVT.

This clone was found a few times. This chain connects TRBV5-1 to TRBJ2-2, with D possibly TRBD2 on 5 matching bases. Germline V CDR1 and CDR2: SGHRS, YFSETQ. V gave up 5 bases and J gave up 4 bases, with 12 bases separating them. The CDR3 loop spans 14 amino acids. The CDR3 region has the DNA TGCGCCAGCAGTCGAGCTAGCTCCACCGGGGAGCTGTTTTTT. This sequence encodes CASSRASSTGELFF.

The rearrangement joins TRBV29-1 to TRBJ2-7; D is tentatively TRBD1 or TRBD2 (5 bases each). This CDR3 contains 15 residues. Germline assignment: CDR1 SQVTM and CDR2 ANQGSEA. Trimming took off 5 bases at V and 1 base at J, with 18 bases between the two ends. The chain's CDR3 is CSVHLPGTKSYEQYF. CDR3 DNA sequence: TGCAGCGTTCACCTCCCCGGGACGAAGTCCTACGAGCAGTACTTC.

The chain joins TRBV19 to TRBJ1-5, with 11 bases that match TRBD1. The V gene end was trimmed by 10 bases and the J gene end by 6 bases; junction bases not matched to a gene: 11. This CDR3 contains 15 residues. Germline V CDR1 and CDR2: LNHDA, SQIVND (reference sequence). The DNA for the CDR3 is TGTGCCACCGCAGCGGACAGGGGGCTGGGTCAGCCCCAGCATTTT. It translates to CATAADRGLGQPQHF. Drawing the rest from reference TRBV19 and TRBJ1-5, the complete variable domain is DGGITQSPKYLFRKEGQNVTLSCEQNLNHDAMYWYRQDPGQGLRLIYYSQIVNDFQKGDIAEGYSVSREKKESFPLTVTSAQKNPTAFYLCATAADRGLGQPQHFGDGTRLSIL.